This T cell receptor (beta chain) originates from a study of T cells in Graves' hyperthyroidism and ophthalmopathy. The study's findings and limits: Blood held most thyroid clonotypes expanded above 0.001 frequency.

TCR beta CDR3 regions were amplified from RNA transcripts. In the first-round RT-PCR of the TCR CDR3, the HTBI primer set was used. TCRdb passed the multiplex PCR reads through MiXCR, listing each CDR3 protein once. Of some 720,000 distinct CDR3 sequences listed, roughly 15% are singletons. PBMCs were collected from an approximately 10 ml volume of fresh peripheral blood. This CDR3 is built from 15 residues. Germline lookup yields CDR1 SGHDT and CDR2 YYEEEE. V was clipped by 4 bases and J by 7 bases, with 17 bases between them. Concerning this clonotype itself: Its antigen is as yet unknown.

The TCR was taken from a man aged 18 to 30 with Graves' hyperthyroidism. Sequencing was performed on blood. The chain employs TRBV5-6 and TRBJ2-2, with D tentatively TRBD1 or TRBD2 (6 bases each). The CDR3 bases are TGTGCCAGCAGCCCCCATGGGGGGCGAATCGGGGAGCTGTTTTTT. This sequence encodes CASSPHGGRIGELFF.